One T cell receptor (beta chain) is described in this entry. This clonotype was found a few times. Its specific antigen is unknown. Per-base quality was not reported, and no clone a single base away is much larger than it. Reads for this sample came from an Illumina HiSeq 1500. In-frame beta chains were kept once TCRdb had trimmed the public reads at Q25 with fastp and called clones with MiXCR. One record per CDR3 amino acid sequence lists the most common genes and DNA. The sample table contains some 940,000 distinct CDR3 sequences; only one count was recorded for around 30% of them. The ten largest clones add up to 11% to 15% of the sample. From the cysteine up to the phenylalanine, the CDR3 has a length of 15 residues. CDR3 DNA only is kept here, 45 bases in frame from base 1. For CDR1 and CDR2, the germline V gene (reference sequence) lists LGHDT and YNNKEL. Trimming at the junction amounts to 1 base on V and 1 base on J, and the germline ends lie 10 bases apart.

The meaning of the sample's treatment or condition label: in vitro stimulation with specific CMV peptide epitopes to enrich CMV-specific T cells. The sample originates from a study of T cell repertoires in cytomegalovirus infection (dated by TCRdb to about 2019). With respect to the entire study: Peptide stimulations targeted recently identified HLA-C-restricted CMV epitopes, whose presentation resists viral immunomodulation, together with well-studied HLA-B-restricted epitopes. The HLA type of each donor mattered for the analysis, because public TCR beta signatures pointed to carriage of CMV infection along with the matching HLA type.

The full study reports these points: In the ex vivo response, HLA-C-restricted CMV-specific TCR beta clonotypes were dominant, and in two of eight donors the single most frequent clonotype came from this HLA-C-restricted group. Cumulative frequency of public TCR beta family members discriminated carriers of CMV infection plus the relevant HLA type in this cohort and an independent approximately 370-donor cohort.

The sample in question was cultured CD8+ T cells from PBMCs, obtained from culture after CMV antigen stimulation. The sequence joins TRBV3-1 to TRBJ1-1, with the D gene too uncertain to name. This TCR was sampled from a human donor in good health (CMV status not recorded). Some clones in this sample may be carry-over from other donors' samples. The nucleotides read TGTGCCAGCAGCCAAGTCGTGTTCGGGAACACTGAAGCTTTCTTT. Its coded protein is CASSQVVFGNTEAFF.